The T cell receptor (beta chain) described here comes from a study of beta chain features in type 1 diabetes. The isolated RNA, all of it, was reverse transcribed, so expressed TCRB transcripts were what got sequenced. Repertoires were generated with immunoSEQ multiplex PCR, while TCRdb's copy carries only in-frame clones and drops some. The profile shows around 180,000 clones, roughly 7.1% of them singletons. General study results and limits: Moderately but significantly shorter TCRB CDR3s were found in Type 1 diabetes patients in all four CD4+ subsets.

There are a few counts of this clone. The target antigen is unknown. What was sequenced was central memory CD4+ T cells from blood. This receptor was taken from a woman between 40 and 50 years old with type 1 diabetes.

CDR3 nucleotides: TGTGCCAGCGGGACACACTCTGGAAACACCATATATTTT. Its protein is CASGTHSGNTIYF. The V call is TRBV2, the J call TRBJ1-3; tentative D call: TRBD1 (6 bases). Germline V gene data show CDR1 as SNHLY and CDR2 as FYNNEI. The CDR3 extends over 13 amino acids. V shed 8 bases and J shed 0 bases, with 8 bases lying between them.